This T cell receptor (beta chain) is drawn from a study of shared clonotypes between healthy human individuals (dated by TCRdb to the early 2020s). Notes on the research overall: Two women and a few men aged 18 to 49 years were included in the cohort. Per donor, three plates each were used for CD4 naive and CD4 memory, two for CD8 naive, and one for CD8 memory. Each donor's leukapheresis produced roughly between roughly 0.94 and 9.5 billion PBMCs. To estimate repertoire size and how much clonotype sharing occurs between individuals, the study deeply sequenced the blood TCR repertoires of several healthy adults. To increase sequencing depth and limit assay-specific biases, TCR repertoire library preparation and sequencing were carried out by different laboratories using diverse techniques. Study-wide findings and limitations: Pairwise subsampling led to the expectation that sequencing depth would affect the degree of clonotype sharing among donors. Sampling was limited to blood, and TCR repertoires in tissue likely differ from TCR repertoires in blood. The genetic and exposure-history diversity represented was limited by the small number of donors. Naive subsets generally had larger estimated clonotype richness than memory subsets did. Even with the large sequencing depth, rarefaction of the sorted-subset datasets indicated that sequencing was incomplete. Higher generation probabilities were observed for clonotypes shared by all four sorted-subset donors than for non-shared clonotypes. Sharing across a few donors was observed for about 5% of naive CD4, over 3% of naive CD8, about 2.3% of memory CD4, and about 0.38% of memory CD8 clonotypes.

Using the deep immunoSEQ assay, TCR CDR3 regions were amplified from genomic DNA by multiplex PCR. For each cell subset, the extracted genomic DNA was distributed evenly across all wells of several immunoSEQ 96-well plates, and each plate served as one replicate. For sorted subsets, roughly 200 ng genomic DNA, equal to about 30,000 T cell genomes, was loaded into each replicate PCR. Purified libraries were measured with a Qubit 3.0 fluorometer, size-checked on a Bioanalyzer 2100, and measured again with the KAPA Library Quantification kit. Each immunoSEQ 96-well plate was sequenced on its own single-read 150-cycle Illumina NextSeq 550 flow cell. In the paper's pipeline: Because only junctional sequences without quality scores were contained in the immunoSEQ output, filtering matching that applied to full-length reads could not be performed. Sequences were annotated with PyIR, a Python wrapper for IgBLAST v1.9, using IMGT germline references to assign V/J genes and CDR3. Reads were removed for weak V/J assignments (E-value above 1e-6), missing CDR3, stop codons, out-of-frame junctions, or ambiguous translated residues. V3J clonotypes were defined as sequences sharing an identical inferred V gene, J gene, and CDR3 amino acid sequence. Percentage overlap between repertoires was computed as shared unique clonotypes divided by the size of the smaller repertoire. RTK rarefaction, the Chao1 estimator, and Recon v2.1 estimates of unobserved clonotypes were used to assess repertoire richness. Generation probabilities were computed with OLGA for all TCRbeta clonotypes obtained by the gDNA method from a few donors. TCRdb limited this immuneACCESS table to in-frame rearrangements with V and J called. A share of clones is missing; checked studies link under half to unresolved V genes, and the rest is unexplained. The D gene and trimming were derived from the DNA, and the V and J assignments and clone size from that table. The sample table shows approximately 1,000,000 clones, and 70% to 80% are seen once. The ten most abundant clones make up 0.89% of the sample.

Of note for this clone: There is no known antigen for this receptor. One base away there is no much larger clone; base qualities are not given. The sample holds other DNA sequences that translate to the same CDR3.

The CDR3 spans 14 residues, from the cysteine through the phenylalanine. Only the CDR3 portion is preserved as DNA: 42 bases, with reading frame beginning at the first base. The CDR1 and CDR2 encoded by the germline V gene are KGHSH and LQKENI. V is cut by 3 bases and J by 2 bases, and the space between the germline ends is 10 bases. The donors were healthy, HIV-negative adults who had no recently reported acute infections or vaccinations. Every donor was a Caucasian adult living in Nashville, Tennessee, USA. CD4+ T cells were enriched through magnetic negative selection, after which naive cells were positively selected on CD45RA and the remaining negative fraction served as the memory subset. Blood was obtained by leukapheresis, after which PBMCs were separated by Ficoll-Histopaque density gradient centrifugation and cryopreserved in liquid nitrogen vapor phase. Analytical flow cytometry was used to check the purity and quantity of each magnetically sorted T cell population. Genomic DNA was isolated from every sorted fraction and measured by UV absorbance on a Nanodrop 2000c.

The rearrangement joined TRBV18 to TRBJ1-1; the D gene is perhaps TRBD1, from 5 matching bases. This TCR derives from a man aged 18 to 30 in good health. Some clones in this sample may be carry-over from other donors' samples. Material for sequencing was memory CD4+ T cells from PBMCs. The sample's cell subset or site, from its label and the paper: CD45RA-negative fraction. The DNA sequence reads TGTGCCAGCTCACCCGGGACGGTTAACACTGAAGCTTTCTTT. This is translated as CASSPGTVNTEAFF.